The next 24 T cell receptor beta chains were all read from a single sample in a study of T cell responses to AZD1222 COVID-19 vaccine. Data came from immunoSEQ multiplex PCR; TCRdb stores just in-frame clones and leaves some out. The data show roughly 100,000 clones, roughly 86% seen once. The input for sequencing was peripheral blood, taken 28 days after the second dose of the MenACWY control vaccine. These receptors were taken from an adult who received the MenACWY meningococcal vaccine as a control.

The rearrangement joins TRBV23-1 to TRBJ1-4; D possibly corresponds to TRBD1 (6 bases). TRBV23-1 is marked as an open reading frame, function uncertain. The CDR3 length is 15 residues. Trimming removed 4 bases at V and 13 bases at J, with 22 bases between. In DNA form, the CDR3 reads TGCGCCAGCAGTCTAGGAGTATTCTTTCAGGGGAGACTGTTTTTT. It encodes CASSLGVFFQGRLFF.

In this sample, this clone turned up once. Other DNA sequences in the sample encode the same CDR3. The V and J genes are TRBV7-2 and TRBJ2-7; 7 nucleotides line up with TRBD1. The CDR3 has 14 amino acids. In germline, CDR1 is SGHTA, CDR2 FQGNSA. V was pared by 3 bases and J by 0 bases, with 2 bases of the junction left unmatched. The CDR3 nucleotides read TGTGCCAGCAGCTTCGGACAGGTCTCCTACGAGCAGTACTTC. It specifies CASSFGQVSYEQYF.

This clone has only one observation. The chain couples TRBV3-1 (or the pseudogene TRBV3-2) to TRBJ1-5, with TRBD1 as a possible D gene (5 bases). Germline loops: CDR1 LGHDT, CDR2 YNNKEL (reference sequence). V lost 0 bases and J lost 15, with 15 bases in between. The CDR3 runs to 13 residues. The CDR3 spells CASSQDGGAARHF. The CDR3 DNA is TGTGCCAGCAGCCAAGACGGAGGGGCGGCGCGGCATTTT.

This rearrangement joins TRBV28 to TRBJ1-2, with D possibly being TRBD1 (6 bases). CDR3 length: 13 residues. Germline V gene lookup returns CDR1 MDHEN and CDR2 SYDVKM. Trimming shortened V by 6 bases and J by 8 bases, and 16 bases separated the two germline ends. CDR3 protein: CASSEQGVRGYTF. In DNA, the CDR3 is TGTGCCAGCAGCGAACAGGGTGTAAGGGGCTACACCTTC.

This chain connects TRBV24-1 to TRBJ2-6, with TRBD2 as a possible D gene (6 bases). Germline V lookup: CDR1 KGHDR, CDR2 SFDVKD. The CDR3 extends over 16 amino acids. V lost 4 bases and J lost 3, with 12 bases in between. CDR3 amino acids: CATSDPRGNGANVLTF. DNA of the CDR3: TGTGCCACCAGTGACCCCCGGGGGAATGGGGCCAACGTCCTGACTTTC.

CDR3 DNA: TGTGCCAGCAGTCTGACTAGCGGGGAGTTCCACTCCTACAATGAGCAGTTCTTC. The encoded protein is CASSLTSGEFHSYNEQFF. The V and J genes are TRBV28 and TRBJ2-1; 11 bases fit TRBD2. The V segment lost 5 bases and the J segment 0 bases; nucleotides outside the gene matches: 9. The CDR3 consists of 18 residues. CDR1 is MDHEN, CDR2 SYDVKM, per germline.

CDR3 in DNA: TGTGCCAGCAGCCAAATCATCGAGCAGTTCTTC. Residues: CASSQIIEQFF. The chain combines TRBV7-8 with TRBJ2-1; D is unresolved. Trimming removed 5 bases from V and 10 bases from J, with 9 bases in between. The germline V gene has CDR1 SGHVS and CDR2 FQNEAQ. The CDR3 contains 11 residues.

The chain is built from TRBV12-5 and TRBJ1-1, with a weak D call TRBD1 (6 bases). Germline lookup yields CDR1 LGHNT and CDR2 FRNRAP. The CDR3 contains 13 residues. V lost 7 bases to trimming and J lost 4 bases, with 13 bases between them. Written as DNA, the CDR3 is TGTGCTAGTGCCCTCACACAGGGCACTGAAGCTTTCTTT. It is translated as CASALTQGTEAFF.

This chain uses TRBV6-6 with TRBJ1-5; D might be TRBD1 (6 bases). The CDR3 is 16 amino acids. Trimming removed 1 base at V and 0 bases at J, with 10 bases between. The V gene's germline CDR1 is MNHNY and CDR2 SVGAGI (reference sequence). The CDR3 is CASSYLDSASNQPQHF. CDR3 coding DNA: TGTGCCAGCAGTTACTTGGACAGCGCTAGCAATCAGCCCCAGCATTTT.

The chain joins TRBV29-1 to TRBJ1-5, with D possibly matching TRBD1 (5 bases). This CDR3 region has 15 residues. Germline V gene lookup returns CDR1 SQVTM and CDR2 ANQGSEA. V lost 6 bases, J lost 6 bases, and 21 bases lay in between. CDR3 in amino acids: CSVSFGGGRSQPQHF. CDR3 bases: TGCAGCGTATCTTTCGGCGGGGGAAGGAGTCAGCCCCAGCATTTT.

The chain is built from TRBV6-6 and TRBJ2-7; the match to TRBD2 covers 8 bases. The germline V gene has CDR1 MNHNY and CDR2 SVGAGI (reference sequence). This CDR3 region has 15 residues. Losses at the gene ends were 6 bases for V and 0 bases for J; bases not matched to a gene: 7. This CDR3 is CASSRGGSGSYEQYF. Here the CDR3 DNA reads TGTGCCAGCAGCCGGGGGGGGAGTGGCTCCTACGAGCAGTACTTC.

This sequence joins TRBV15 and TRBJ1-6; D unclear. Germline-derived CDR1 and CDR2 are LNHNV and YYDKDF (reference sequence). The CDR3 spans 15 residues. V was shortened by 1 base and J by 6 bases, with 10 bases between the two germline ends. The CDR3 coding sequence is TGTGCCACCAGCAGAGGAGCAGTCTTTAATTCACCCCTCCACTTT. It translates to CATSRGAVFNSPLHF.

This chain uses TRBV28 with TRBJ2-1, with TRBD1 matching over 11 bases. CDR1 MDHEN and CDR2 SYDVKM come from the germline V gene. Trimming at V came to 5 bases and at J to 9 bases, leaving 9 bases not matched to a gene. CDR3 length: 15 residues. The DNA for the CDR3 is TGTGCCAGCAGTCCGGTCGGGACAGGGGGGGTTGAGCAGTTCTTC. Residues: CASSPVGTGGVEQFF.

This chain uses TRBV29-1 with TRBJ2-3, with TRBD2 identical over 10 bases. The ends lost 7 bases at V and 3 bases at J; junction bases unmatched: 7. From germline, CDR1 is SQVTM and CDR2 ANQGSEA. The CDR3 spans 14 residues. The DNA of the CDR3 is TGCAGCGGACTGCTAGCGGGGGCGACAGATACGCAGTATTTT. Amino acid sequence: CSGLLAGATDTQYF.

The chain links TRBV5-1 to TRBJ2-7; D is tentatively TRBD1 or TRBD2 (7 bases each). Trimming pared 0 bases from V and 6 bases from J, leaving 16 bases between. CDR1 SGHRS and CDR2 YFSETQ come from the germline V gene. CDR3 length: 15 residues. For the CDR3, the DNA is TGCGCCAGCAGCTTGGGGTCGTCCAGGGGGGGCGAGCAGTACTTC. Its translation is CASSLGSSRGGEQYF.

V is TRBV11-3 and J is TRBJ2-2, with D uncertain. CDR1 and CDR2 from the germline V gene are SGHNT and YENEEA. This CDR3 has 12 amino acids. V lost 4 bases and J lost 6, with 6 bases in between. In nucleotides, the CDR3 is TGTGCCAGCAGCTCCCCGGCCGGGGAGCTGTTTTTT. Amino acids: CASSSPAGELFF.

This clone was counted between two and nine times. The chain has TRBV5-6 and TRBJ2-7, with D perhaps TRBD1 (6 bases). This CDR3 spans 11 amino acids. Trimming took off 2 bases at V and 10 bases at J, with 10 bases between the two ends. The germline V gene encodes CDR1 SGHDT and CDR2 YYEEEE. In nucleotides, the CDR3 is TGTGCCAGCAGCTTTAGACAGGAACAGTACTTC. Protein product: CASSFRQEQYF.

The CDR3 DNA reads TGCGCCAGCAGCCAACTAAAAGGTTCTAGCAATCAGCCCCAGCATTTT. Translating it yields CASSQLKGSSNQPQHF. The gene calls are TRBV4-1 and TRBJ1-5, with D unclear. Trimming removed 2 bases from V and 0 bases from J, with 11 bases in between. CDR3 size: 16 residues. CDR1 and CDR2 (germline): MGHRA, YSYEKL.

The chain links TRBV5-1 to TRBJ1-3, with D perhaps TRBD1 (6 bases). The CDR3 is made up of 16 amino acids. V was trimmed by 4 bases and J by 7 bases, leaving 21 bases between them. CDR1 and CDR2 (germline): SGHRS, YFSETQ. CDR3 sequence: CASSSGRGLGTNTIYF. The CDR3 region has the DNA TGCGCCAGCAGCAGCGGCAGGGGCCTGGGCACGAACACCATATATTTT.

The CDR3 coding sequence is TGTGCCAGTAGTCCCGACCTCTACGGCGAGCAGTACTTC. It is translated as CASSPDLYGEQYF. The genes are TRBV19 and TRBJ2-7; no clear D. This CDR3 has 13 residues. Germline V gives CDR1 LNHDA, CDR2 SQIVND (reference sequence). V lost 5 bases to trimming and J lost 6 bases, with 14 bases between them.

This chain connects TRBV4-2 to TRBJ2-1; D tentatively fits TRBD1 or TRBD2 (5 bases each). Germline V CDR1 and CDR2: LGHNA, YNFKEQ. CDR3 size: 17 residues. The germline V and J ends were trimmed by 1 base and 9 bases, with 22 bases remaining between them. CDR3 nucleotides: TGTGCCAGCAGCCAAGGACGGGACCTCCGCCAAAACTCTGAGCAGTTCTTC. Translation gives CASSQGRDLRQNSEQFF.

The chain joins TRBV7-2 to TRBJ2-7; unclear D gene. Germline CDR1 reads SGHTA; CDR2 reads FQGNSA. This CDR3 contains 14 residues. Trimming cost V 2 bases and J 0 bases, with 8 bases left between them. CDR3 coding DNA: TGTGCCAGCAGCTTATTCAGCAACTCCTACGAGCAGTACTTC. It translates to CASSLFSNSYEQYF.

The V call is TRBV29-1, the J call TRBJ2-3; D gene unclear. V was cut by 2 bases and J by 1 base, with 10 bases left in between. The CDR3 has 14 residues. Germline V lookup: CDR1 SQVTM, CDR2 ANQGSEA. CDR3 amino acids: CSVERLVGTDTQYF. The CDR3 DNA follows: TGCAGCGTTGAACGTCTTGTCGGCACAGATACGCAGTATTTT.

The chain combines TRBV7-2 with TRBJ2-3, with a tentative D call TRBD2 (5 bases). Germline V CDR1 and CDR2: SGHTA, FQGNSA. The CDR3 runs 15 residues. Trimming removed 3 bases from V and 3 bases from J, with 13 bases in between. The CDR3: CASSFFPRGTDTQYF. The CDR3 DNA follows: TGTGCCAGCAGCTTTTTTCCTAGAGGGACAGATACGCAGTATTTT.